What follows describes a single T cell receptor (beta chain). These data originate in a study of blood T cell repertoires in COVID-19. Study-wide background: Sites across the United States, Italy and Spain contributed samples from acute and convalescent COVID-19. T cells, B-cell-depleted T cells, or PBMCs provided the cDNA or gDNA that served as material.

CDR1 and CDR2 from the germline V gene are GTSNPN and SVGIG (reference sequence). The CDR3 has 15 residues. Trimming cost V 2 bases and J 3 bases; bases outside gene matches: 8. Authors' analysis steps: Scientists estimated how many nucleated cells there were by amplifying reference gene primers. Clones were sequenced by immunoSEQ multiplex PCR, and TCRdb holds only the in-frame ones, with some missing. V, J and clone size are taken as reported in that table, and D and trimming were inferred from the DNA itself. Of around 130,000 clones listed, about 88% were seen once; the top ten hold about 15%. The chain employs TRBV30 and TRBJ2-7, with 9 positions matching TRBD1. This TCR came from a woman of 80 years or more with acute or convalescent COVID-19. The sequenced material came from peripheral blood. CDR3: CAWSTLGTGHYEQYF. The CDR3 DNA sequence: TGTGCCTGGAGTACCCTCGGGACAGGGCACTACGAGCAGTACTTC.